The text below deals with one TCR beta chain. What it binds is unknown. As defined, naive CD8 cells were CD45RO-negative and positively selected for CCR7, with terminally differentiated effector memory CD45RA+ cells excluded. Caucasian adults living in Nashville, Tennessee, provided all samples. Trimming left V 7 bases short and J 1 base short, with 14 bases between. Germline V gene sequence: CDR1 LGHNT, CDR2 FRNRAP. There are 14 residues in the CDR3. This entry comes from a study of shared clonotypes between healthy human individuals. Profiling relied on immunoSEQ multiplex PCR, and the TCRdb table lists in-frame clones only, not all of them. The sample holds about 2 million clones; about 95% are singletons and the top ten take more than 0.95%. General study findings and limits: A generally larger estimated richness was seen in naive subsets than in memory subsets. Clonotypes shared by all four sorted-subset donors had higher generation probabilities than non-shared clonotypes. The expectation was that sequencing depth would affect clonotype sharing among donors.

This TCR was sampled from a man younger than 35 in good health. This rearrangement joins TRBV12-5 to TRBJ2-7, with D perhaps matching TRBD1 (6 bases). The sample taken for sequencing was naive CD8+ T cells sorted from blood. The CDR3, as DNA: TGTGCTAGTGTCGGGCAGGGGCGGTCCTACGAGCAGTACTTC. This sequence encodes CASVGQGRSYEQYF.